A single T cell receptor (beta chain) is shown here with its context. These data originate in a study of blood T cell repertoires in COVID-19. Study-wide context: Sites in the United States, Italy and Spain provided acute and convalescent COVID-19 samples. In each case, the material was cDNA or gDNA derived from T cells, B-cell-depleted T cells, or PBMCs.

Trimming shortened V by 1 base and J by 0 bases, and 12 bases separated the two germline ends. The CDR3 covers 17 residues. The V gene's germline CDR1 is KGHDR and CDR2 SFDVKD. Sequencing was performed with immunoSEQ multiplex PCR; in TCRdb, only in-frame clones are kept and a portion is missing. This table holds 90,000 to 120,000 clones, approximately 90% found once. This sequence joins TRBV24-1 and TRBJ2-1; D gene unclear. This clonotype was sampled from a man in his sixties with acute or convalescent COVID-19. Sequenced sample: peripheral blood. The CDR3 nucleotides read TGTGCCACCAGTGATTTTTACCACCCTAACTCCTACAATGAGCAGTTCTTC. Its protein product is CATSDFYHPNSYNEQFF.